Below, one T cell receptor beta chain is given with its context. Its target is not known. V trimming: 2 bases; J trimming: 5 bases; junction bases outside the gene matches: 8. Looked up from germline, CDR1 is MNHEY and CDR2 is SMNVEV (reference sequence). The CDR3 sequence is 15 residues long. The sample is drawn from a study of cytomegalovirus exposure and HLA in healthy donors. The PCR employed 60 Vbeta primers together with 13 Jbeta primers. Clones were read by immunoSEQ multiplex PCR, and TCRdb kept only the in-frame ones, dropping some. The specimen's table records around 120,000 clones. Points from the study as a whole: Most likely, a cluster of highly shared sequence variants arose as a sequencing artifact. No immune exposure information besides CMV serostatus was available.

The receptor comes from a man younger than 35 in good health and CMV-seronegative. The chain carries TRBV27 and TRBJ2-7; 8 nucleotides agree with TRBD1. The sequenced sample was PBMCs. CDR3 DNA: TGTGCCAGCAGTTTAGAGGCAGGGGGCATCGACGAGCAGTACTTC. This codes for CASSLEAGGIDEQYF.